These 30 T cell receptor beta chains originate from one sample sequenced in a study of cytomegalovirus exposure and HLA in healthy donors. The PCR ran on 60 Vbeta and 13 Jbeta primers. Here immunoSEQ multiplex PCR was the method, and the copy in TCRdb shows in-frame clones only, minus some. The sample lists some 120,000 clones; roughly 74% were seen once. Sequenced material: PBMCs. The receptors come from a woman in her fifties or sixties in good health and CMV-seropositive.

The rearrangement uses TRBV7-2 and TRBJ1-3; 7 nucleotides align to TRBD1. CDR1 is SGHTA and CDR2 is FQGNSA in the germline V gene. CDR3 length: 16 amino acids. The V gene end was trimmed by 5 bases and the J gene end by 2 bases; junction bases not matched to a gene: 9. The CDR3 loop is CASSPRQGVAGNTIYF. In DNA, the CDR3 is TGTGCCAGCAGCCCCCGACAGGGCGTAGCTGGAAACACCATATATTTT.

This sequence joins TRBV6-6 and TRBJ2-5; D possibly corresponds to TRBD1 (6 bases). The CDR3 sequence is 13 residues long. The ends were cut back, 6 bases at V and 0 bases at J, with 8 bases in the middle. Germline lookup yields CDR1 MNHNY and CDR2 SVGAGI (reference sequence). The CDR3 region has the DNA TGTGCCAGCAGCTGGGACAACCAAGAGACCCAGTACTTC. It codes for CASSWDNQETQYF.

For the CDR3, the DNA is TGTGCCACCAGCAGAGCTAACAGGGGTTACGAGCAGTACTTC. This encodes CATSRANRGYEQYF. V usage is TRBV15 and J usage is TRBJ2-7; 7 positions agree with TRBD1. Germline trimming cut 1 base from V and 4 bases from J; bases unmatched to any gene: 4. This CDR3 is built from 14 residues. Per germline, CDR1 LNHNV and CDR2 YYDKDF (reference sequence).

The J gene is TRBJ1-2, the V gene TRBV29-1; possibly TRBD1 for D (5 bases). The CDR3 consists of 15 residues. Germline CDR1 and CDR2: SQVTM and ANQGSEA. V lost 4 bases, J lost 0 bases, and 15 bases lay in between. The CDR3 bases are TGCAGCGTTGTTGGACTACAGGATGCTAACTATGGCTACACCTTC. Protein sequence: CSVVGLQDANYGYTF.

The V call is TRBV30, the J call TRBJ2-7; unclear D gene. V was shortened by 0 bases and J by 2 bases, with 8 bases between the two germline ends. Looked up from germline, CDR1 is GTSNPN and CDR2 is SVGIG (reference sequence). The CDR3 has 13 amino acids. CDR3 DNA: TGTGCCTGGAGTGTACGTAGCCCCTACGAGCAGTACTTC. Amino acid sequence: CAWSVRSPYEQYF.

The sample holds a few counts of this clone. The rearrangement links TRBV5-1 to TRBJ1-2, with D unclear. CDR3 length equals 14 residues. Germline CDR1 reads SGHRS; CDR2 reads YFSETQ. V dropped 2 bases and J dropped 8 bases, with 16 bases sitting between them. The chain's CDR3 is CASSFGHTSGGYTF. Here the CDR3 DNA reads TGCGCCAGCAGCTTCGGTCACACCTCGGGAGGCTACACCTTC.

The chain's CDR3 is CASSYVAGAGTDTQYF. CDR3 nucleotide sequence: TGTGCCAGCAGTTACGTAGCGGGGGCGGGCACAGATACGCAGTATTTT. This chain links TRBV6-6 with TRBJ2-3, with 9 nucleotides matching TRBD2. Trimming cost V 2 bases and J 1 base; bases outside gene matches: 4. In germline, CDR1 is MNHNY, CDR2 SVGAGI (reference sequence). The CDR3 is made up of 16 amino acids.

In this sample, this clone turned up once. V gene TRBV9 combines with J gene TRBJ2-5, with D tentatively TRBD2 (6 bases). Looked up from germline, CDR1 is SGDLS and CDR2 is YYNGEE. The CDR3 is 15 amino acids. V was clipped by 4 bases and J by 3 bases, with 16 bases between them. The DNA for the CDR3 is TGTGCCAGCAGCCCCCGGCCGCGGGGTGAAGAGACCCAGTACTTC. This translates into CASSPRPRGEETQYF.

The gene calls are TRBV5-1 and TRBJ2-3; the D gene is possibly TRBD2 (7 bases). Germline-derived CDR1 and CDR2 are SGHRS and YFSETQ. With 4 bases removed from V and 2 bases from J, the gap between germline ends came to 14 bases. This CDR3 region has 15 residues. The CDR3 sequence is CASSQRGQHTDTQYF. CDR3 DNA: TGCGCCAGCAGCCAGCGGGGACAACACACAGATACGCAGTATTTT.

This clone was seen more than once but under ten times. The V gene is TRBV19, the J gene TRBJ2-1; tentative D call: TRBD1 (6 bases). The CDR3 spans 13 residues. Trimming shortened V by 4 bases and J by 10 bases, and 14 bases separated the two germline ends. Germline V gene data show CDR1 as LNHDA and CDR2 as SQIVND (reference sequence). The CDR3 spells CASSKQGPGEQFF. CDR3 sequence (DNA): TGTGCCAGTAGTAAACAGGGCCCAGGCGAGCAGTTCTTC. Filled out from reference TRBV19 and TRBJ2-1, the complete variable domain reads DGGITQSPKYLFRKEGQNVTLSCEQNLNHDAMYWYRQDPGQGLRLIYYSQIVNDFQKGDIAEGYSVSREKKESFPLTVTSAQKNPTAFYLCASSKQGPGEQFFGPGTRLTVL.

The V gene is TRBV5-6, the J gene TRBJ2-3, with 8 bases aligning to TRBD2. CDR1 and CDR2 (germline): SGHDT, YYEEEE. This CDR3 region has 14 residues. J gave up 4 bases and V 4 bases, and 5 bases lay outside the gene matches. The CDR3 coding sequence is TGTGCCAGCAGCACTCGGGGGGGTTCAGATACGCAGTATTTT. Protein: CASSTRGGSDTQYF.

The V and J genes are TRBV6-1 and TRBJ1-3; D is unresolved. Germline CDR1 and CDR2: MNHNS and SASEGT. V lost 1 base to trimming and J lost 0 bases, with 13 bases between them. The CDR3 has 17 residues. CDR3 bases: TGTGCCAGCAGTGAAGTTATGTGGCGGATCTCTGGAAACACCATATATTTT. Its protein product is CASSEVMWRISGNTIYF.

On this clone itself: The sample carries other DNA sequences with the same CDR3. The V and J genes are TRBV12-5 and TRBJ1-1, with unresolved D. The germline CDR1 and CDR2 sequences are LGHNT and FRNRAP. Trimming cost V 5 bases and J 1 base, with 8 bases left between them. The CDR3 sequence is 13 residues long. Written as DNA, the CDR3 is TGTGCTAGTGGTCCCCCGGGGAACACTGAAGCTTTCTTT. It is translated as CASGPPGNTEAFF.

The CDR3 DNA is TGCGCCAGCAGCTTGCGAAGGACAGGGGATTACAATGAGCAGTTCTTC. Translation gives CASSLRRTGDYNEQFF. This rearrangement joins TRBV5-1 to TRBJ2-1; 9 bases are shared with TRBD1. Germline V CDR1 and CDR2: SGHRS, YFSETQ. V was clipped by 1 base and J by 4 bases; unmatched bases: 6. The CDR3 contains 16 residues.

This clone was recorded only once. The chain carries TRBV5-6 and TRBJ2-2; TRBD2 aligns across 8 bases. This CDR3 region has 15 residues. J lost 6 bases, V lost 0 bases, and 4 bases had no gene match. Germline-derived CDR1 and CDR2 are SGHDT and YYEEEE. This CDR3 reads CASSLGTGGPGELFF. CDR3 sequence (DNA): TGTGCCAGCAGCTTGGGGACGGGGGGGCCCGGGGAGCTGTTTTTT.

This chain uses TRBV11-3 with TRBJ2-7, with 8 bases identical to TRBD2. Per the germline V gene, CDR1 is SGHNT and CDR2 is YENEEA. Unmatched junction bases numbered 14, after V lost 5 bases and J lost 2 bases. The CDR3 is made up of 17 amino acids. CDR3 region: CASSLFLAGSFAYEQYF. The DNA for the CDR3 is TGTGCCAGCAGCCTGTTCCTAGCGGGTTCGTTTGCCTACGAGCAGTACTTC.

CDR3 region: CASSYSNGFNEKLFF. The CDR3 bases are TGTGCCAGCAGTTACTCGAATGGCTTTAATGAAAAACTGTTTTTT. The chain combines TRBV6-5 with TRBJ1-4; D is undetermined. V gave up 0 bases and J gave up 4 bases, with 9 bases separating them. CDR3 size: 15 residues. Germline V CDR1 and CDR2: MNHEY, SVGAGI.

This clone was detected once. The J gene is TRBJ2-7, the V gene TRBV7-9; D unresolved. Germline CDR1 is SEHNR and CDR2 is FQNEAQ (reference sequence). This CDR3 has 14 residues. V was pared by 1 base and J by 2 bases, with 9 bases between. The CDR3 bases are TGTGCCAGCAGCTTAGTAGAGGATCCCTACGAGCAGTACTTC. It yields the protein CASSLVEDPYEQYF.

The chain uses TRBV7-9 and TRBJ1-6; a weak D match, TRBD1 (5 bases). V was trimmed by 5 bases and J by 13 bases, leaving 18 bases between them. The CDR3 length is 14 residues. Germline values: CDR1 SEHNR, CDR2 FQNEAQ (reference sequence). The chain's CDR3 is CASSPQAWSSPLHF. CDR3 in DNA: TGTGCCAGCAGCCCACAGGCCTGGAGTTCGCCCCTCCACTTT. The whole variable domain, filled in from reference TRBV7-9 and TRBJ1-6, reads DTGVSQNPRHKITKRGQNVTFRCDPISEHNRLYWYRQTLGQGPEFLTYFQNEAQLEKSRLLSDRFSAERPKGSFSTLEIQRTEQGDSAMYLCASSPQAWSSPLHFGNGTRLTVT.

On this clone itself: Other nucleotide sequences in the sample specify the same CDR3. The V gene is TRBV7-9, the J gene TRBJ1-5; 7 bases line up with TRBD1. The CDR3 contains 13 residues. The germline V gene has CDR1 SEHNR and CDR2 FQNEAQ (reference sequence). V lost 3 bases to trimming and J lost 7 bases; unmatched junction nucleotides: 3. As DNA, the CDR3 is TGTGCCAGCAGCTTGCAGGGGGGACAGCCCCAGCATTTT. This codes for CASSLQGGQPQHF.

This chain connects TRBV6-5 to TRBJ2-5; D might be TRBD1 (6 bases). The germline V and J ends were trimmed by 6 bases and 2 bases, with 13 bases remaining between them. The germline V gene encodes CDR1 MNHEY and CDR2 SVGAGI. This CDR3 has 14 residues. The CDR3 DNA follows: TGTGCCAGCAGCCAGGACAGAGTTCAAGAGACCCAGTACTTC. Translation: CASSQDRVQETQYF.

This clone was observed a handful of times. The chain employs TRBV7-2 and TRBJ2-7, with a tentative D call TRBD2 (5 bases). Germline CDR1 SGHTA, CDR2 FQGNSA. Trimming removed 0 bases from V and 1 base from J, with 10 bases in between. This CDR3 spans 15 amino acids. CDR3 protein: CASSLAAVGSYEQYF. CDR3 nucleotides: TGTGCCAGCAGCTTAGCAGCGGTGGGTTCCTACGAGCAGTACTTC.

V is TRBV9 and J is TRBJ2-3, with TRBD1 matching over 7 bases. J gave up 2 bases and V 4 bases, and 10 bases lay outside the gene matches. The germline gives CDR1 SGDLS, CDR2 YYNGEE. The CDR3 covers 16 residues. CDR3 DNA: TGTGCCAGCAGCCTCCGCGGCAGGGGGATCACAGATACGCAGTATTTT. Its translation is CASSLRGRGITDTQYF. Looking up the rest from reference TRBV9 and TRBJ2-3 gives the full variable domain: DSGVTQTPKHLITATGQRVTLRCSPRSGDLSVYWYQQSLDQGLQFLIQYYNGEERAKGNILERFSAQQFPDLHSELNLSSLELGDSALYFCASSLRGRGITDTQYFGPGTRLTVL.

The V call is TRBV6-6, the J call TRBJ2-3; D is possibly TRBD2 (7 bases). In germline, CDR1 is MNHNY, CDR2 SVGAGI (reference sequence). The CDR3 extends over 14 amino acids. Trimming left V 7 bases short and J 5 bases short, with 16 bases between. CDR3 sequence (DNA): TGTGCCAGCAAGGGGGGGGGCGAGGTAGATACGCAGTATTTT. It specifies CASKGGGEVDTQYF.

The chain couples TRBV9 to TRBJ2-1; D perhaps matches TRBD2 (7 bases). The CDR3 covers 15 residues. Germline V CDR1 and CDR2: SGDLS, YYNGEE. V dropped 2 bases and J dropped 2 bases, with 11 bases sitting between them. This chain's CDR3 is CASSVLGGAYNEQFF. The CDR3 region has the DNA TGTGCCAGCAGCGTTTTAGGGGGGGCCTACAATGAGCAGTTCTTC.

This clone has more than one count but fewer than ten. The V and J genes are TRBV5-1 and TRBJ2-2, with D possibly being TRBD1 (6 bases). Germline CDR1 and CDR2: SGHRS and YFSETQ. This CDR3 is 15 amino acids long. Between the trimmed V and J ends, which lost 3 bases and 3 bases, there was a span of 12 bases. CDR3 in amino acids: CASSSVRGHTGELFF. The DNA for the CDR3 is TGCGCCAGCAGCTCGGTCAGGGGCCACACCGGGGAGCTGTTTTTT.

In regard to this clone: Mismatch with germline at one junction end may stem from a read error. The gene calls are TRBV5-1 and TRBJ1-2; no definite D call. Germline CDR1 SGHRS, CDR2 YFSETQ. CDR3 length: 15 amino acids. The CDR3 DNA sequence: TGCTCCAGCAAACTGGAGGGCTCCTCTAACTATGGCTACACCTTC. It encodes CSSKLEGSSNYGYTF. The complete variable domain, with remaining parts taken from reference TRBV5-1 and TRBJ1-2, reads KAGVTQTPRYLIKTRGQQVTLSCSPISGHRSVSWYQQTPGQGLQFLFEYFSETQRNKGNFPGRFSGRQFSNSRSEMNVSTLELGDSALYLCSSKLEGSSNYGYTFGSGTRLTVV.

J is TRBJ1-5 and V is TRBV21-1. TRBV21-1 is recorded as a pseudogene. The CDR3 has 13 amino acids. Written as DNA, the CDR3 is TGTGCCACCCCCCTAAGGGCGGGTCAGCCCCAGCATTTT. Amino acids: CATPLRAGQPQHF.

The CDR3: CASSSPYSGGDSYEQYF. The CDR3 DNA reads as TGTGCCAGCAGCTCCCCCTATAGCGGGGGGGATTCCTACGAGCAGTACTTC. The chain uses TRBV5-4 and TRBJ2-7; the match to TRBD2 covers 11 bases. There are 17 residues in the CDR3. Germline V gene sequence: CDR1 SGHNT, CDR2 YYREEE (reference sequence). Trimming at V came to 3 bases and at J to 1 base, leaving 9 bases not matched to a gene.

The V and J genes are TRBV5-1 and TRBJ2-7, with D hard to call. V gave up 0 bases and J gave up 1 base, with 8 bases separating them. The CDR3 has 14 amino acids. Germline CDR1 SGHRS, CDR2 YFSETQ. Here the CDR3 DNA reads TGCGCCAGCAGCTTGGGTAGTTCTTCCTACGAGCAGTACTTC. It yields the protein CASSLGSSSYEQYF.